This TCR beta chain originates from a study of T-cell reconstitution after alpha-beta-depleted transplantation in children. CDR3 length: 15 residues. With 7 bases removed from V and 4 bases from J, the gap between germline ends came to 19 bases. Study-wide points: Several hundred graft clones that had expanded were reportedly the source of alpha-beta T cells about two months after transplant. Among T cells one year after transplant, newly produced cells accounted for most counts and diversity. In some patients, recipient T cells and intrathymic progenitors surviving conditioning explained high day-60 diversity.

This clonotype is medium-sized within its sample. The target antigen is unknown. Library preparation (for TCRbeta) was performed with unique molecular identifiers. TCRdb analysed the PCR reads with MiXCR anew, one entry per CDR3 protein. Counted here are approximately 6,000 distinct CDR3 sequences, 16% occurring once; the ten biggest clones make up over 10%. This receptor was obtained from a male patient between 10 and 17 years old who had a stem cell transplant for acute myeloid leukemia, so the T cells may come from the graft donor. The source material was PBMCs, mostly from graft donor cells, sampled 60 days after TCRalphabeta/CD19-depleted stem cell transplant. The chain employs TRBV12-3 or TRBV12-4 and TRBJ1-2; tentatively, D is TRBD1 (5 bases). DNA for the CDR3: TGTGCCAGCAATCTTTTAAGGGGCGCTCGCTATGGCTACACCTTC. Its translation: CASNLLRGARYGYTF.